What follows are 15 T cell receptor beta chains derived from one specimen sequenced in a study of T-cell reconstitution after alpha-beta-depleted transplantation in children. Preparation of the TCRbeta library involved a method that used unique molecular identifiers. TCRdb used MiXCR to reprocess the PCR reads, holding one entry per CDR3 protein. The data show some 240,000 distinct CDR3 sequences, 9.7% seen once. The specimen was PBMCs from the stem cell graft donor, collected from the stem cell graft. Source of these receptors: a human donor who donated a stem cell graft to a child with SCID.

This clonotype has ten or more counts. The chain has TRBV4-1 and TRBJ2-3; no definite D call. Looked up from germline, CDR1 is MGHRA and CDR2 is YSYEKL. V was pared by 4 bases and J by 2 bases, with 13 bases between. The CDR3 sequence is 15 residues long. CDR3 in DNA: TGCGCCAGCAGCCGTTCGGGCAGTTTCACAGATACGCAGTATTTT. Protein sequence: CASSRSGSFTDTQYF.

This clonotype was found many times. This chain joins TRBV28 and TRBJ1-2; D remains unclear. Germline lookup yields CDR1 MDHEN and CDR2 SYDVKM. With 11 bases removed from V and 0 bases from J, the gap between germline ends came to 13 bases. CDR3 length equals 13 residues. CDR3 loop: CAGMGSANYGYTF. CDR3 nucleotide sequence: TGTGCCGGTATGGGGAGCGCTAACTATGGCTACACCTTC.

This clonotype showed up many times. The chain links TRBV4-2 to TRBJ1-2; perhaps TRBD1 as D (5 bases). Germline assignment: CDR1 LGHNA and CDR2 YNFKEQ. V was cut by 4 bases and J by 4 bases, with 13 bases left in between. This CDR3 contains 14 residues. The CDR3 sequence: CASSPQGDGYGYTF. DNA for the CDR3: TGTGCCAGCAGCCCGCAGGGCGACGGCTATGGCTACACCTTC.

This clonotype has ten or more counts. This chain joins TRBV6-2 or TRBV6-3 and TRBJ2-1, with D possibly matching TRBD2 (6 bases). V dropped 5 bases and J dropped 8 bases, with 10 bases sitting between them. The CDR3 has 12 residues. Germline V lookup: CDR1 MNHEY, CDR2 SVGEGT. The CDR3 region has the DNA TGTGCCAGCAGTGCGGGGTATGATGAGCAGTTCTTC. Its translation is CASSAGYDEQFF.

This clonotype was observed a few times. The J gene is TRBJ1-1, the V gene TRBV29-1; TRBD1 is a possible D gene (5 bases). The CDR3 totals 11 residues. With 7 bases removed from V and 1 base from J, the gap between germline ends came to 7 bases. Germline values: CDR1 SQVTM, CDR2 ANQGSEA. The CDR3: CSGQRNTEAFF. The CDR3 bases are TGCAGCGGACAGAGGAACACTGAAGCTTTCTTT.

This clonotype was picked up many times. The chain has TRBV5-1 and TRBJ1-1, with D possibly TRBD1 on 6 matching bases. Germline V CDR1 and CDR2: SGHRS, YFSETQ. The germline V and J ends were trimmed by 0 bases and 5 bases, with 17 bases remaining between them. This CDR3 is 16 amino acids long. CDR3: CASSLEGQGPMTEAFF. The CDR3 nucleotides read TGCGCCAGCAGCTTGGAAGGGCAGGGGCCTATGACTGAAGCTTTCTTT.

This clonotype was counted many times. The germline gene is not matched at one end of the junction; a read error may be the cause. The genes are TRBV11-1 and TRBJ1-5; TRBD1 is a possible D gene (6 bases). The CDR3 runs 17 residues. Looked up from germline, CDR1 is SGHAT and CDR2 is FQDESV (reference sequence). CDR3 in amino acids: CASILSLTGYSNQPQHF. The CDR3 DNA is TGTGCCAGCATCTTATCCTTGACAGGTTATAGCAATCAGCCCCAGCATTTT. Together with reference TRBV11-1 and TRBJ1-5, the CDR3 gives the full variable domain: EAEVAQSPRYKITEKSQAVAFWCDPISGHATLYWYRQILGQGPELLVQFQDESVVDDSQLPKDRFSAERLKGVDSTLKIQPAELGDSAMYLCASILSLTGYSNQPQHFGDGTRLSIL.

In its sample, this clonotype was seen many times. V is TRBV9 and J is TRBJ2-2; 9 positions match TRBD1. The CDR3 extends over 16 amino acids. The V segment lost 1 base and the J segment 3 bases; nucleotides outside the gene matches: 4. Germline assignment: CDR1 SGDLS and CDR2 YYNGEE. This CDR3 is CASSVRTGADTGELFF. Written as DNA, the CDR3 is TGTGCCAGCAGCGTAAGGACAGGGGCGGACACCGGGGAGCTGTTTTTT.

CDR3 sequence reads: CASSLGTGRSGANVLTF. CDR3 DNA sequence: TGCGCCAGCAGCTTAGGGACGGGTCGCTCTGGGGCCAACGTCCTGACTTTC. The chain employs TRBV5-1 and TRBJ2-6; D tentatively reads TRBD1 or TRBD2 (5 bases each). CDR1 SGHRS and CDR2 YFSETQ come from the germline V gene. Trimming left V 2 bases short and J 0 bases short, with 12 bases between. The CDR3 contains 17 residues.

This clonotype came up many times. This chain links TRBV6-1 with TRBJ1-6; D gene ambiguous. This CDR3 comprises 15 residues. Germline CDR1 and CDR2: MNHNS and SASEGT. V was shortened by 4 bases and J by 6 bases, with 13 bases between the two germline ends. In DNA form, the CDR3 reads TGTGCCAGCAGTGTGGAGTATCGGAGTAATTCACCCCTCCACTTT. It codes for CASSVEYRSNSPLHF.

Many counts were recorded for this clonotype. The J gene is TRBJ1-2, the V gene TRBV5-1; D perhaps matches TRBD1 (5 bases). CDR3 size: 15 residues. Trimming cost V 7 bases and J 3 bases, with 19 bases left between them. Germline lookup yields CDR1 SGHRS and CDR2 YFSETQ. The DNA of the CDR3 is TGCGCCAGCCATGGCCCGGGGACCGACTACTATGGCTACACCTTC. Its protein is CASHGPGTDYYGYTF.

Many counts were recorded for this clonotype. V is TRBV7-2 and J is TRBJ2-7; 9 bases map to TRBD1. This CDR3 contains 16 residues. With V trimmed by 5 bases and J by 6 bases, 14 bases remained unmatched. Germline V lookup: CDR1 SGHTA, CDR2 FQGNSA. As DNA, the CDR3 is TGTGCCAGCAGCACCCCACAGGGGGCGATCTTATCCGAGCAGTACTTC. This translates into CASSTPQGAILSEQYF.

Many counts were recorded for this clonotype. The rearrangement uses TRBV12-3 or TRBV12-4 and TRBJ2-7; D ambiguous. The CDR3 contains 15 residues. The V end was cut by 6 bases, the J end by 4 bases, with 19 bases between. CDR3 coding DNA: TGTGCCAGCAGCCAAAGGGCTCAACTCCTTTACGAGCAGTACTTC. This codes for CASSQRAQLLYEQYF.

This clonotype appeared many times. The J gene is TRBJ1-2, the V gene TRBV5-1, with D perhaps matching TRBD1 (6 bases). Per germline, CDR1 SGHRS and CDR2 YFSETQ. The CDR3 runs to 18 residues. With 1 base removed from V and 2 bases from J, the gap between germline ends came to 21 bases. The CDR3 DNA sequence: TGCGCCAGCAGCTTGTTTAGTATTGCAAGGGGGACCAACTATGGCTACACCTTC. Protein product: CASSLFSIARGTNYGYTF.

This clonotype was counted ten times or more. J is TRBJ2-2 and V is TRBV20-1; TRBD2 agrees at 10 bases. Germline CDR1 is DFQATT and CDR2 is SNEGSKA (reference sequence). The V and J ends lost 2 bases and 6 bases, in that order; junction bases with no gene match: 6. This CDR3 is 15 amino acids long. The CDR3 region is CSARRLAGDAGELFF. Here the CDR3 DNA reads TGCAGTGCTAGACGGCTAGCGGGGGATGCCGGGGAGCTGTTTTTT.